This is a list of T cell receptor beta chains from one sample in a study of T cell repertoires in cytomegalovirus infection. MiXCR, run by TCRdb on the reads, gives a single entry per CDR3 protein. The sample comprises some 250,000 distinct CDR3 sequences, approximately 10% of which are singletons, and around 16% rests with the top ten. Material: PBMCs. These receptors were collected from a human donor in good health (CMV status not recorded). Some clones in this sample may be carry-over from other donors' samples. The CDR3 runs from the conserved cysteine through the conserved F or W. A D gene is named only where the DNA matches it firmly. Only part of the rows carry a size: once, few, many, or a class if the clone is expanded.

abundance | j_gene | v_gene | d_gene | CDR3nt | CDR3aa
NA | TRBJ2-3 | TRBV6-6 | NA | TGTGCCAGCACCCCTGGAGGTAGCACAGATACGCAGTATTTT | CASTPGGSTDTQYF
few | TRBJ2-3 | TRBV29-1 | TRBD1 | TGCAGCGTCAGACAGGGGGCAGGGTCAGATACGCAGTATTTT | CSVRQGAGSDTQYF
many | TRBJ1-1 | TRBV7-6 | TRBD1 | TGTGCCAGCAGCTTGGGGACAGGGGTAAGAATGAACACTGAAGCTTTCTTT | CASSLGTGVRMNTEAFF
many | TRBJ1-2 | TRBV20-1 | TRBD1 | TGCAGTGCCGGACAGGGGGCAAACTATGGCTACACCTTC | CSAGQGANYGYTF
many | TRBJ1-1 | TRBV7-2 | NA | TGTGCCAGCACCACCGCGGGACGGAAAGCTTTCTTT | CASTTAGRKAFF
NA | TRBJ1-1 | TRBV15 | TRBD1 | TGTGCCACCAGCCCGCGGGACAGGGGTAACACTGAAGCTTTCTTT | CATSPRDRGNTEAFF
many | TRBJ2-2 | TRBV20-1 | TRBD2 | TGCAGTGCTAGAGGGCCCGGGGGGTTTAACACCGGGGAGCTGTTTTTT | CSARGPGGFNTGELFF
many | TRBJ2-1 | TRBV4-1 | NA | TGCGCCAGCAGCCAAGATTTAGCGGAGCAGTTCTTC | CASSQDLAEQFF
many | TRBJ2-3 | TRBV7-2 | NA | TGTGCCAGCAGTTCTACTCGTGGAGATACGCAGTATTTT | CASSSTRGDTQYF
NA | TRBJ2-3 | TRBV6-1 | TRBD1 | TGTGCCAGCAGCTCAACAGGGGGCAAAACAGATACGCAGTATTTT | CASSSTGGKTDTQYF
many | TRBJ2-3 | TRBV7-2 | NA | TGTGCCAGCAGCTTAGAGCTAGGGCACCGGGCAGATACGCAGTATTTT | CASSLELGHRADTQYF
few | TRBJ1-1 | TRBV6-2/TRBV6-3 | NA | TGTGCCAGCAGTTCGGAACTACGGGGGAACACTGAAGCTTTCTTT | CASSSELRGNTEAFF
many | TRBJ2-7 | TRBV4-1 | NA | TGCGCCAGCAGCCAAGATTTGGCCGAGCAGTACTTC | CASSQDLAEQYF
many | TRBJ2-3 | TRBV7-2 | NA | TGTGCCAGCAGCAATATGGCCAATACGCAGTATTTT | CASSNMANTQYF
many | TRBJ2-1 | TRBV19 | TRBD2 | TGTGCCAGTAGCCCGGGACTAGCGGGACGTTATAGCTCCTACAATGAGCAGTTCTTC | CASSPGLAGRYSSYNEQFF
NA | TRBJ1-6 | TRBV7-2 | NA | TGTGCCAGCAGTGCTGGGATTAACTATAATTCACCCCTCCACTTT | CASSAGINYNSPLHF
NA | TRBJ2-4 | TRBV6-6 | TRBD1 | TGTGCCAGCAGTTACTCGAGACAGGGGGCAGGCAAAAACATTCAGTACTTC | CASSYSRQGAGKNIQYF
few | TRBJ2-7 | TRBV2 | TRBD2 | TGTGCCAGCAGCCCGATAGCGGGTGTCCCCTACGAGCAGTACTTC | CASSPIAGVPYEQYF
many | TRBJ2-7 | TRBV7-2 | TRBD2 | TGTGCCAGCAATCTTAGACTAGCGGGAGTGAACGAGCAGTACTTC | CASNLRLAGVNEQYF
few | TRBJ1-1 | TRBV4-3 | NA | TGCGCCAGCAGCACATACGGGGGCGCTTGGACTGAAGCTTTCTTT | CASSTYGGAWTEAFF
many | TRBJ2-1 | TRBV4-1 | TRBD2 | TGCGCCAGCAGCCAAGTTGGCCTAGCGGGGTGGAGCTCCTACAATGAGCAGTTCTTC | CASSQVGLAGWSSYNEQFF
NA | TRBJ1-1 | TRBV29-1 | NA | TGCAGCGTTGAAAACAGGTTCGGGACTGAAGCTTTCTTT | CSVENRFGTEAFF
few | TRBJ2-7 | TRBV6-1 | NA | TGTGCCAGTAAGGTGGGGGCTTCTGTGGGCGAGCAGTACTTC | CASKVGASVGEQYF
NA | TRBJ2-1 | TRBV6-4 | TRBD2 | TGTGCCAGCAGTCAGGATAGCGGGAGAATATCCTACAATGAGCAGTTCTTC | CASSQDSGRISYNEQFF
many | TRBJ2-7 | TRBV7-9 | TRBD1 | TGTGCCAGCAGCCTAGGGACAGCGAGGACGGGCTACGAGCAGTACTTC | CASSLGTARTGYEQYF
many | TRBJ2-3 | TRBV20-1 | TRBD2 | TGCAGTGCCATTCGGACTAGCGGGCCCGCGGGTACGCAGTATTTT | CSAIRTSGPAGTQYF
many | TRBJ1-5 | TRBV20-1 | NA | TGCAGTGCTAGCCAGGGTAGCAATCAGCCCCAGCATTTT | CSASQGSNQPQHF
many | TRBJ2-7 | TRBV7-2 | TRBD2 | TGTGCCAGCAGCACCGGGACTAGCGGCGCCTACGAGCAGTACTTC | CASSTGTSGAYEQYF
many | TRBJ1-5 | TRBV20-1 | NA | TGCAGTGCTGCATCAGGGGTTAACGGCAATCAGCCCCAGCATTTT | CSAASGVNGNQPQHF
many | TRBJ1-2 | TRBV27 | TRBD1 | TGTGCCAGCAGTTCCCTCACTCCGGACAGGACTTATGGCTACACCTTC | CASSSLTPDRTYGYTF
NA | TRBJ2-2 | TRBV7-9 | NA | TGTGCCAGCAGCGGACGGGAGTTCGGCACCGGGGAGCTGTTTTTT | CASSGREFGTGELFF
many | TRBJ2-7 | TRBV6-1 | TRBD2 | TGTGCCAGCAGGCGAACCACTAGCGGGGGTGCCTACGAGCAGTACTTC | CASRRTTSGGAYEQYF
many | TRBJ1-3 | TRBV7-2 | NA | TGTGCCAGCAAAACTACGGGGAGCTCTGGAAACACCATATATTTT | CASKTTGSSGNTIYF
many | TRBJ2-2 | TRBV7-3 | TRBD1 | TGTGCCAGCAGCACAGGGGTTGGGGGCAACGGGGAGCTGTTTTTT | CASSTGVGGNGELFF
many | TRBJ1-1 | TRBV6-1 | NA | TGTGCCAGCACCGAACGGGGAGAGAGAGGAGCTTTCTTT | CASTERGERGAFF
many | TRBJ1-1 | TRBV7-8 | NA | TGTGCCAGCAGCTTACCCGGCACCCACCCGAGGGCTTTCTTT | CASSLPGTHPRAFF
NA | TRBJ2-4 | TRBV7-9 | NA | TGTGCCAGCAGCTTTTCCGAGGCAGCCAAAAACATTCAGTACTTC | CASSFSEAAKNIQYF
many | TRBJ1-2 | TRBV7-6 | NA | TGTGCCAGCAGCTTATTCCCGAAAAGCTATGGCTACACCTTC | CASSLFPKSYGYTF
NA | TRBJ2-1 | TRBV28 | NA | TGTGCCACCTCCGGATGGAATGAGCAGTTCTTC | CATSGWNEQFF
many | TRBJ1-2 | TRBV7-2 | NA | TGTGCCAGCAGCTTAGGGTCGCCAGGCTACACCTTC | CASSLGSPGYTF
many | TRBJ2-3 | TRBV7-2 | NA | TGTGCCAGCAGCATCCCCCAGCGTTTAGCGGAGCGATTCACAGATACGCAGTATTTT | CASSIPQRLAERFTDTQYF
many | TRBJ1-4 | TRBV2 | TRBD1 | TGTGCCAGCAAGGTGGACAGGGTGGAGAAACTGTTTTTT | CASKVDRVEKLFF
NA | TRBJ2-1 | TRBV29-1 | NA | TGCAGCGTTGAAGATAGGCAGGGGAGTAACAATGAGCAGTTCTTC | CSVEDRQGSNNEQFF
NA | TRBJ2-2 | TRBV10-3 | NA | NA | CAISPTDLTSKNIQYFGTGELFF
NA | TRBJ1-4 | TRBV18 | NA | TGTGCCAGCTCACTTAACATCAGGGAGACTAATGAAAAACTGTTTTTT | CASSLNIRETNEKLFF
NA | TRBJ1-5 | TRBV12-3/TRBV12-4 | NA | TGTGCCAGCAGTTTAGCCCCGCTCAGTGGGCCGCGAGGGCCCCAGCATTTT | CASSLAPLSGPRGPQHF
NA | TRBJ1-2 | TRBV7-2 | NA | TGTGCCAGCAGCTTAGCTCGGATTTATTATGGCTACACCTTC | CASSLARIYYGYTF
many | TRBJ1-2 | TRBV28 | NA | TGTGCCAGCTACACCCAGGGCAGGACCAGCTATGGCTACACCTTC | CASYTQGRTSYGYTF
many | TRBJ2-1 | TRBV7-2 | NA | TGTGCCAGCAGCTTAGAAGTACAGCAGTTCTTC | CASSLEVQQFF
many | TRBJ1-4 | TRBV20-1 | NA | TGCAGTGCGGGGACGGCAGCGACTAATGAAAAACTGTTTTTT | CSAGTAATNEKLFF
many | TRBJ2-5 | TRBV7-2 | NA | TGTGCCAGCAGGAAGGGTTACCAAGAGACCCAGTACTTC | CASRKGYQETQYF
many | TRBJ1-6 | TRBV7-2 | TRBD1 | TGTGCCAGCAGCCTGGGACAGTGGGGCTCACCCCTCCACTTT | CASSLGQWGSPLHF
few | TRBJ2-2 | TRBV7-6 | NA | TGTGCCAGCAGCCCCTTGGCGGGGGCTGGCACCGGGGAGCTGTTTTTT | CASSPLAGAGTGELFF
NA | TRBJ2-2 | TRBV7-2 | NA | TGTGCCAGCAGCTTAAGCCTCCTGAACACCGGGGAGCTGTTTTTT | CASSLSLLNTGELFF
NA | TRBJ1-6 | TRBV2 | NA | TGTGCCAGCAGTGAAGATCACCCTAGGGGTTCACCCCTCCACTTT | CASSEDHPRGSPLHF
few | TRBJ2-1 | TRBV9 | NA | TGTGCCAGCAGCGCCGGAGGGGGGGAGCAGTTCTTC | CASSAGGGEQFF
few | TRBJ2-5 | TRBV19 | TRBD1 | TGTGCCAGTAGTATCTACAGGGGAGAGACCCAGTACTTC | CASSIYRGETQYF
many | TRBJ2-7 | TRBV10-3 | TRBD2 | TGTGCCATCAGTCCACTAGCGGGAGGGCTGGGCGGTCGGGAGCAGTACTTC | CAISPLAGGLGGREQYF
many | TRBJ1-2 | TRBV12-3/TRBV12-4 | NA | TGTGCCAGCAGTCCCTCTGGGGTGAATTCTAACTATGGCTACACCTTC | CASSPSGVNSNYGYTF
many | TRBJ1-5 | TRBV6-6 | TRBD1 | TGTGCCAGCAGTTACGAGACAGGGTTGGGTCAGCCCCAGCATTTT | CASSYETGLGQPQHF